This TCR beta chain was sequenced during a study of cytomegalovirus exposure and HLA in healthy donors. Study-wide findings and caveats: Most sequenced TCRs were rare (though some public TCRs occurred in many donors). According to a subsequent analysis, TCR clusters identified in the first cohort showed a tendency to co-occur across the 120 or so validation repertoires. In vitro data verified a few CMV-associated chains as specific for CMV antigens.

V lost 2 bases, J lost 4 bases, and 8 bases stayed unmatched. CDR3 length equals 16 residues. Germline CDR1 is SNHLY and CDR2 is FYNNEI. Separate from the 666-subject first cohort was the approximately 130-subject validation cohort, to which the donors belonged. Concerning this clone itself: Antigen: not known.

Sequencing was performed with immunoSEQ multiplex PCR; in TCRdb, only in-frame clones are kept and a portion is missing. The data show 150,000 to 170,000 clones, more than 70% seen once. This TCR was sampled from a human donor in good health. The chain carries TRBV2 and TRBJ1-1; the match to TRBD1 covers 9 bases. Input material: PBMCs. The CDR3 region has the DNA TGTGCCAGCAGTGAAAGGGGGGACAGGGTTTCCACTGAAGCTTTCTTT. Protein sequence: CASSERGDRVSTEAFF.